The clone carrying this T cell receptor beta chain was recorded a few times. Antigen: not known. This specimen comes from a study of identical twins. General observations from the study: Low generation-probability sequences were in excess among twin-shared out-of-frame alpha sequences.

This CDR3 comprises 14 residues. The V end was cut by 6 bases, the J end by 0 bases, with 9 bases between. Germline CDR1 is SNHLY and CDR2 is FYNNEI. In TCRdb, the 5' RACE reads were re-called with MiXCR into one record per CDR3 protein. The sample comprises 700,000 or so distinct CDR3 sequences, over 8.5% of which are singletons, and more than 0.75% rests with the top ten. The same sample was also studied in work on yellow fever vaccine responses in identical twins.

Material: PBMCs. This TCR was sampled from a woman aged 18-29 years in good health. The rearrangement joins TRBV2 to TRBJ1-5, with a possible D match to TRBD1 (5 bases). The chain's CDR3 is CASRTGDSNQPQHF. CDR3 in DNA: TGTGCCAGCAGGACGGGGGATAGCAATCAGCCCCAGCATTTT. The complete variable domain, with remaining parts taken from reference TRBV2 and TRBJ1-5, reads EPEVTQTPSHQVTQMGQEVILRCVPISNHLYFYWYRQILGQKVEFLVSFYNNEISEKSEIFDDQFSVERPDGSNFTLKIRSTKLEDSAMYFCASRTGDSNQPQHFGDGTRLSIL.